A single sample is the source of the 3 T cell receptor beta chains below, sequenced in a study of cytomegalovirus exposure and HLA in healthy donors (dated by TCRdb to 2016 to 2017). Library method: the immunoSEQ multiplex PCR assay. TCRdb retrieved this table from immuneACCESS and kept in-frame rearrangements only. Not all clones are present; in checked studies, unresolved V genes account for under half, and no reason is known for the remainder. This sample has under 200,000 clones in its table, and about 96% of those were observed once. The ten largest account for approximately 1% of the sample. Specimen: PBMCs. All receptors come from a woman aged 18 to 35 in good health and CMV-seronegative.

CDR3 residues: CASRDGDLSHKNIQYF. For the CDR3, the DNA is TGTGCCAGCAGGGACGGGGACTTGTCGCACAAAAACATTCAGTACTTC. The chain joins TRBV2 to TRBJ2-4; tentative D call: TRBD2 (6 bases). Trimming cost V 6 bases and J 3 bases, with 18 bases left between them. The germline V gene has CDR1 SNHLY and CDR2 FYNNEI. The CDR3 sequence is 16 residues long. Full variable domain (outside the CDR3, taken from reference TRBV2 and TRBJ2-4): EPEVTQTPSHQVTQMGQEVILRCVPISNHLYFYWYRQILGQKVEFLVSFYNNEISEKSEIFDDQFSVERPDGSNFTLKIRSTKLEDSAMYFCASRDGDLSHKNIQYFGAGTRLSVL.

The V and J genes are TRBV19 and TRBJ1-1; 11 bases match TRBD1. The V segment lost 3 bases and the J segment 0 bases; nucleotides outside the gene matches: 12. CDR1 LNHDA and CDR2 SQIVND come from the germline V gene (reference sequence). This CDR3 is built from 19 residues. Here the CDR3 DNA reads TGTGCCAGTAGTATGGGAAATGGACAGGGGGCTCGAATGAACACTGAAGCTTTCTTT. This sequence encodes CASSMGNGQGARMNTEAFF. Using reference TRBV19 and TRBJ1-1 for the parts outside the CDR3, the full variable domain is DGGITQSPKYLFRKEGQNVTLSCEQNLNHDAMYWYRQDPGQGLRLIYYSQIVNDFQKGDIAEGYSVSREKKESFPLTVTSAQKNPTAFYLCASSMGNGQGARMNTEAFFGQGTRLTVV.

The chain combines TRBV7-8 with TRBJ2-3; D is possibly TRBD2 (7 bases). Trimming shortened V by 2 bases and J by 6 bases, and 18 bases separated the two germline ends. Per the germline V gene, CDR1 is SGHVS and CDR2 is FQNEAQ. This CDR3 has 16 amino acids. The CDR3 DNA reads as TGTGCCAGCAGCTTAAGGGGGGGGTATAACATCGATACGCAGTATTTT. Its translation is CASSLRGGYNIDTQYF.